Sequencing of this T cell receptor beta chain was carried out in a study of blood T cell repertoires in COVID-19 (dated by TCRdb to the early 2020s). Turning to the overall study: Collaborator samples came from the United States, Italy and Spain and covered acute and convalescent phases of COVID-19. The material from the prospective study consisted of cDNA or gDNA derived from T cells, B-cell-depleted T cells, or PBMCs. Subjects who had been exposed to COVID-19, were actively infected with it, or had recovered from it provided the deeply sampled blood TCRbeta repertoires that made up the dataset. The repertoires were made available in a free public database intended to serve as a resource for research on the immune response to SARS-CoV-2. The samples were drawn from the first 160 participants of the ongoing ImmuneRACE study and from under 1,500 subjects provided by 6 global collaborators. A de-identified subject ID, COVID-19 status, age in years and sex were almost always included in the sample metadata. Where available, HLA class I and class II types were obtained from metadata supplied by the sample provider rather than from assay-based typing.

The immunoSEQ Assay, a bias-controlled multiplex PCR, was used to amplify TCRbeta CDR3 regions from genomic DNA. As for how the authors treated the data: The number of nucleated cells in each sample was estimated from the amplification of reference gene primers within the assay. To quantify the absolute abundance of each unique TCRbeta CDR3 rearrangement, sequence reads were collapsed and filtered. For each sample, productive Simpson clonality was calculated as the square root of Simpson's diversity index across productive rearrangements. The table was pulled from immuneACCESS by TCRdb, which kept in-frame rearrangements only. Such tables lose some clones; where checked, under half of the loss comes from unresolved V genes, and the rest has no known cause. V, J and clone size reflect that table, while D and trimming were determined from the DNA. In this sample the table shows some 59,000 clones, around 80% of which occur a single time. The top ten clonotypes cover 15% to 25% of the sample.

Study-level results and caveats: Clinical and demographic metadata were provided uncurated, with the amount varying by source and participant.

At one collaborating source in Seattle, patients were enrolled during active infection and were followed longitudinally through the course of disease. Collaborating institutions collected whole blood in K2EDTA tubes following their own protocols. For TCRbeta analysis, collaborators shipped samples in one of three forms: frozen whole blood, isolated PBMCs, or DNA extracted from either of those sample types. Concerning this clone: Its antigen is currently not known. No much larger clone is present one base from it, and per-base qualities are unavailable.

The source is a man aged 25 to 40 with COVID-19, enrolled during active disease. Sample: peripheral blood.

The CDR3 amino acid sequence is: CASSHSSGTGGRHQPQHF. At the DNA level, the sequence is TGTGCCAGCAGCCATTCCTCCGGGACAGGGGGCAGGCATCAGCCCCAGCATTTT. Recombination joined TRBV7-9 with TRBJ1-5; a stretch of 12 junction bases matches TRBD1. CDR1 SEHNR and CDR2 FQNEAQ were looked up in the germline V gene (reference sequence). Germline trimming amounts to 5 bases on V and 5 bases on J, with 13 as the count of junction bases outside the gene matches. The CDR3 runs 18 residues from the cysteine to the phenylalanine. Only the CDR3 DNA is retained, 54 bases long and in frame from the first base.